These 6 T cell receptor beta chains came from one sample sequenced in a study of cytomegalovirus exposure and HLA in healthy donors. Both 60 Vbeta primers and 13 Jbeta primers went into the PCR. The data were produced by immunoSEQ multiplex PCR, yet TCRdb's version contains in-frame clones alone and is incomplete. Among more than 110,000 clones listed, roughly 77% were seen once. Sequencing was done on a sample of PBMCs. The receptors stem from a female donor in good health and CMV-seronegative.

The CDR3 loop reads CASSIGQGGYQPQHF. The CDR3, as DNA: TGTGCCAGTAGTATAGGACAGGGGGGGTATCAGCCCCAGCATTTT. This chain links TRBV19 with TRBJ1-5, with 9 positions matching TRBD1. V shed 1 base, J shed 5 bases, and the junction held 3 bases outside the gene matches. CDR1 LNHDA and CDR2 SQIVND come from the germline V gene (reference sequence). The CDR3 covers 15 residues.

This clone showed up just once. The chain joins TRBV30 to TRBJ1-2, with D perhaps matching TRBD1 (6 bases). The CDR3 loop spans 13 amino acids. The germline V gene has CDR1 GTSNPN and CDR2 SVGIG (reference sequence). V was shortened by 0 bases and J by 6 bases, with 11 bases between the two germline ends. For the CDR3, the DNA is TGTGCCTGGAGTGTAGGGGGGGCAGATGGCTACACCTTC. Amino acid sequence: CAWSVGGADGYTF.

The chain combines TRBV15 with TRBJ1-4; no firm D call. The length of the CDR3 is 15 residues. Germline CDR1 is LNHNV and CDR2 is YYDKDF (reference sequence). Trimming shortened V by 0 bases and J by 8 bases, and 13 bases separated the two germline ends. This chain's CDR3 is CATSRDTGISEKLFF. DNA of the CDR3: TGTGCCACCAGCAGAGATACGGGGATTAGCGAAAAACTGTTTTTT.

This chain uses TRBV11-2 with TRBJ1-1, with 7 positions matching TRBD1. The CDR3 covers 15 residues. Germline V gene data show CDR1 as SGHAT and CDR2 as FQNNGV. V lost 5 bases, J lost 4 bases, and 10 bases stayed unmatched. The CDR3 loop is CASSLRGGRGTEAFF. DNA for the CDR3: TGTGCCAGCAGCCTTAGAGGGGGCCGGGGCACTGAAGCTTTCTTT.

The chain is built from TRBV4-1 and TRBJ2-1, with a possible D match to TRBD2 (6 bases). The CDR3 covers 13 residues. The germline V gene encodes CDR1 MGHRA and CDR2 YSYEKL. Trimming took off 2 bases at V and 10 bases at J, with 12 bases between the two ends. For the CDR3, the DNA is TGCGCCAGCAGCCAATCCGGGACTGAAGAGCAGTTCTTC. Translated, it gives CASSQSGTEEQFF.

The rearrangement uses TRBV5-4 and TRBJ2-3; TRBD1 agrees at 8 bases. This CDR3 has 14 amino acids. Germline trimming cut 2 bases from V and 6 bases from J; bases unmatched to any gene: 5. CDR1 and CDR2 (germline): SGHNT, YYREEE (reference sequence). The CDR3 sequence is CASSFGQGVDTQYF. Written as DNA, the CDR3 is TGTGCCAGCAGCTTTGGACAGGGAGTGGATACGCAGTATTTT.